These 14 T cell receptor beta chains were sequenced from one sample in a study of cytomegalovirus exposure and HLA in healthy donors. Assay: immunoSEQ multiplex PCR; the TCRdb copy retains only in-frame clones and omits some. The repertoire holds about 330,000 clones, roughly 87% seen once, with roughly 1.1% in the top ten. Sequences were obtained from PBMCs. The receptors come from a woman aged 30 to 39 in good health and CMV-seropositive.

The chain recombines TRBV27 with TRBJ2-1; maybe TRBD2 (5 bases). Germline values: CDR1 MNHEY, CDR2 SMNVEV (reference sequence). V lost 8 bases, J lost 8 bases, and 19 bases lay in between. The CDR3 is 14 residues long. The DNA for the CDR3 is TGTGCCAGCCACCGGACTCGCTTGAGGGATGAGCAGTTCTTC. Amino acids: CASHRTRLRDEQFF.

This chain connects TRBV28 to TRBJ1-5; D is undetermined. The CDR3 loop spans 16 amino acids. V was clipped by 3 bases and J by 6 bases, with 18 bases between them. Germline assignment: CDR1 MDHEN and CDR2 SYDVKM. For the CDR3, the DNA is TGTGCCAGCAGTTTCAAAACGTGGTCTTTGCCTCAGCCCCAGCATTTT. Translating gives CASSFKTWSLPQPQHF.

The chain links TRBV6-5 to TRBJ1-1; D gene unclear. Germline CDR1 reads MNHEY; CDR2 reads SVGAGI. Trimming took 6 bases from V and 3 from J, leaving 11 bases between them. The CDR3 spans 13 residues. In DNA form, the CDR3 reads TGTGCCAGCAGATCTATAGAGTACACTGAAGCTTTCTTT. It encodes CASRSIEYTEAFF.

The chain is built from TRBV9 and TRBJ2-7; TRBD2 might be the D (6 bases). Germline V CDR1 and CDR2: SGDLS, YYNGEE. The CDR3 has 15 residues. Trimming took off 4 bases at V and 0 bases at J, with 14 bases between the two ends. The CDR3 region has the DNA TGTGCCAGCAGCACACGACTAGGGGACTCCTACGAGCAGTACTTC. This codes for CASSTRLGDSYEQYF.

The chain joins TRBV5-6 to TRBJ2-1; 12 bases are a match to TRBD2. The germline gives CDR1 SGHDT, CDR2 YYEEEE. V was clipped by 4 bases and J by 4 bases; unmatched bases: 15. The CDR3 totals 19 residues. The chain's CDR3 is CASSVDWGSGLAGYNEQFF. The DNA for the CDR3 is TGTGCCAGCAGCGTCGACTGGGGTTCTGGACTAGCGGGGTACAATGAGCAGTTCTTC.

The chain is built from TRBV28 and TRBJ1-1; 7 bases align to TRBD1. Germline assignment: CDR1 MDHEN and CDR2 SYDVKM. The V gene end was trimmed by 5 bases and the J gene end by 2 bases; junction bases not matched to a gene: 5. The CDR3 covers 14 residues. The chain's CDR3 is CASSPGTENTEAFF. The CDR3 bases are TGTGCCAGCAGTCCCGGGACAGAAAACACTGAAGCTTTCTTT. Variable domain in full (rest from reference TRBV28 and TRBJ1-1): DVKVTQSSRYLVKRTGEKVFLECVQDMDHENMFWYRQDPGLGLRLIYFSYDVKMKEKGDIPEGYSVSREKKERFSLILESASTNQTSMYLCASSPGTENTEAFFGQGTRLTVV.

This clone was detected a few times. The chain links TRBV4-1 to TRBJ1-2; no clear D gene. The CDR3 is 14 residues long. With 0 bases removed from V and 7 bases from J, the gap between germline ends came to 12 bases. From germline, CDR1 is MGHRA and CDR2 YSYEKL. Here the CDR3 reads CASSQEWAGSGYTF. In nucleotides, the CDR3 is TGCGCCAGCAGCCAAGAATGGGCGGGAAGTGGCTACACCTTC.

The CDR3 region is CASSSGRDPYEQYF. CDR3 nucleotides: TGTGCCAGCAGCTCCGGAAGGGACCCTTACGAGCAGTACTTC. The chain uses TRBV5-6 and TRBJ2-7, with D perhaps being TRBD1 or TRBD2 (5 bases each). The CDR3 totals 14 residues. The germline V gene encodes CDR1 SGHDT and CDR2 YYEEEE. The V end lost 3 bases, the J end lost 4 bases, and 14 bases lay between the germline ends.

The sample holds a few counts of this clone. This rearrangement joins TRBV18 to TRBJ1-2; 8 bases are a match to TRBD1. This CDR3 is built from 13 residues. Germline V lookup: CDR1 KGHSH, CDR2 LQKENI. The ends lost 5 bases at V and 5 bases at J; junction bases unmatched: 4. CDR3 bases: TGTGCCAGCTCAACAGGGGGAGGTTATGGCTACACCTTC. Protein sequence: CASSTGGGYGYTF.

The rearrangement links TRBV10-1 to TRBJ1-2, with 7 positions matching TRBD1. Germline V gives CDR1 WNHNN, CDR2 SYGVQD (reference sequence). The ends lost 5 bases at V and 6 bases at J; junction bases unmatched: 6. This CDR3 contains 13 residues. The CDR3 protein is CASSPTGRDGYTF. CDR3 DNA sequence: TGCGCCAGCAGTCCGACAGGGCGGGATGGCTACACCTTC.

This clone has just a few counts. The V gene is TRBV5-1, the J gene TRBJ2-1, with 8 positions matching TRBD2. The V segment lost 4 bases and the J segment 13 bases; nucleotides outside the gene matches: 13. The germline V gene has CDR1 SGHRS and CDR2 YFSETQ. This CDR3 spans 14 amino acids. Written as DNA, the CDR3 is TGCGCCAGCAGCGGTCCCGGGACTAGTATCCCACAGTTCTTC. This encodes CASSGPGTSIPQFF. The variable domain in full, completed from reference TRBV5-1 and TRBJ2-1, reads KAGVTQTPRYLIKTRGQQVTLSCSPISGHRSVSWYQQTPGQGLQFLFEYFSETQRNKGNFPGRFSGRQFSNSRSEMNVSTLELGDSALYLCASSGPGTSIPQFFGPGTRLTVL.

J is TRBJ2-1 and V is TRBV4-3; maybe TRBD2 (5 bases). CDR1 and CDR2 from the germline V gene are LGHNA and YSLEER. Trimming pared 0 bases from V and 0 bases from J, leaving 12 bases between. This CDR3 comprises 17 residues. CDR3 loop: CASSQDPDLSSYNEQFF. The DNA of the CDR3 is TGCGCCAGCAGCCAAGATCCGGACTTGAGCTCCTACAATGAGCAGTTCTTC.

The chain carries TRBV6-1 and TRBJ1-5, with D uncertain. Germline CDR1 MNHNS, CDR2 SASEGT. Trimming stripped 4 bases from V and 6 bases from J, with 1 base between. The CDR3 is 10 amino acids. The CDR3 protein is CASSVQPQHF. In DNA form, the CDR3 reads TGTGCCAGCAGTGTTCAGCCCCAGCATTTT.

The V call is TRBV4-1, the J call TRBJ1-6; D not certain. V gave up 3 bases and J gave up 0 bases, with 12 bases separating them. The CDR3 is 17 residues long. In germline, CDR1 is MGHRA, CDR2 YSYEKL. The CDR3 loop reads CASSHHEMSSYNSPLHF. The CDR3 DNA reads as TGCGCCAGCAGCCACCACGAGATGAGCTCCTATAATTCACCCCTCCACTTT.